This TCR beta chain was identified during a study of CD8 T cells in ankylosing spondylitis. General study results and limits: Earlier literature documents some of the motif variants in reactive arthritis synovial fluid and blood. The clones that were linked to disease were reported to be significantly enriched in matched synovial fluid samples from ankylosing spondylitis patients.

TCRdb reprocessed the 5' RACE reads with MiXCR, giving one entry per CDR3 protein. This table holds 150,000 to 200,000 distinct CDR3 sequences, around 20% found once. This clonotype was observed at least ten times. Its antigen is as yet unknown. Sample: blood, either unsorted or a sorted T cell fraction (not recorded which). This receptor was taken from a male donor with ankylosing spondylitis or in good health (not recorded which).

CDR3: CASSLGDRTAEAFF. As DNA, the CDR3 is TGCGCCAGCAGCTTGGGGGACAGGACCGCTGAAGCTTTCTTT. This chain links TRBV5-1 with TRBJ1-1; 8 bases line up with TRBD1. V shed 0 bases, J shed 6 bases, and the junction held 4 bases outside the gene matches. CDR1 is SGHRS and CDR2 is YFSETQ in the germline V gene. This CDR3 is 14 amino acids long. Using reference TRBV5-1 and TRBJ1-1 for the parts outside the CDR3, the full variable domain is KAGVTQTPRYLIKTRGQQVTLSCSPISGHRSVSWYQQTPGQGLQFLFEYFSETQRNKGNFPGRFSGRQFSNSRSEMNVSTLELGDSALYLCASSLGDRTAEAFFGQGTRLTVV.